This record looks at one T cell receptor beta chain sequence and its context. The antigen remains unidentified. Trimming removed 3 bases from V and 1 base from J; junction bases left unmatched: 5. In germline, CDR1 is GTSNPN, CDR2 SVGIG (reference sequence). This CDR3 comprises 14 residues. At the survey level, the v3.0 immunoSEQ assay was run. Each sample had sequencing targeting about 35,000-50,000 T-cell genomes. Data came from immunoSEQ multiplex PCR; TCRdb stores just in-frame clones and leaves some out. The table has 17,000 or so clones, 78% seen once. These data belong to a study of long-term antiretroviral therapy in people with HIV. Whole-study results and caveats: ART adherence, viral resistance and therapy changes were undocumented. Clones that had undergone expansion before ART dominated the repertoire at all time points.

Every one of the donors gave at least one pre-ART PBMC sample and at least two post-ART PBMC samples. The TCR was taken from a woman aged 40 to 49 with HIV. V usage is TRBV30 and J usage is TRBJ2-5; 7 bases align to TRBD1. The sequences come from unsorted PBMCs, collected approximately 3.2 years after starting antiretroviral therapy. CDR3 in DNA: TGTGCCTGGAGAGTCCGGACAGGCCAAGAGACCCAGTACTTC. This sequence encodes CAWRVRTGQETQYF.